This T cell receptor (beta chain) was profiled in a study of somatic mutations in cytotoxic T cells in rheumatoid arthritis. Study summary: Flow cytometric sorting isolated some V beta antibody-stained T-cell populations at nearly 100% purity, and among them were V beta1+ cells that underwent TCRB sequencing.

Germline assignment: CDR1 MNHEY and CDR2 SMNVEV (reference sequence). This CDR3 contains 15 residues. Trimming took 2 bases from V and 1 from J, leaving 8 bases between them. Purity of the CD4+ and CD8+ cells, isolated by positive magnetic bead selection, was checked by flow cytometry. Method: immunoSEQ multiplex PCR; TCRdb's copy keeps in-frame clones and lacks some. The table lists 5,000 or so clones, 78% of them singletons, with approximately 30% in the top ten. This sequence joins TRBV27 and TRBJ1-4; no reliable D call. Material: CD8+ T cells sorted from blood. The receptor comes from an adult with rheumatoid arthritis. The CDR3 DNA reads as TGTGCCAGCAGTTTAGGCCTAGGAACTAATGAAAAACTGTTTTTT. Translated: CASSLGLGTNEKLFF.